This T cell receptor (beta chain) stems from a study of shared T cell receptors in the human thymus. Trimming removed 5 bases from V and 1 base from J; junction bases left unmatched: 3. Germline loops: CDR1 GTSNPN, CDR2 SVGIG (reference sequence). The CDR3 loop spans 13 amino acids. Clones were read by immunoSEQ multiplex PCR, and TCRdb kept only the in-frame ones, dropping some. The sample lists 500,000 to 550,000 clones, approximately 80% occurring once. The same data also contributed to another study, on human thymus T cells. As that report states: Donation was from healthy Finnish infants who were having corrective surgery that addressed congenital heart defects. Biased V and J segment usage appeared in thymus and peripheral blood. The related literature has documented a marked overlap of thymic repertoires among unrelated individuals.

The rearrangement uses TRBV30 and TRBJ2-3; 7 bases are shared with TRBD2. This receptor was taken from a boy in the first two years of life with a congenital heart defect. Material: thymocytes. The CDR3 loop reads CAWGGGGTDTQYF. The CDR3 bases are TGTGCCTGGGGGGGAGGGGGCACAGATACGCAGTATTTT.